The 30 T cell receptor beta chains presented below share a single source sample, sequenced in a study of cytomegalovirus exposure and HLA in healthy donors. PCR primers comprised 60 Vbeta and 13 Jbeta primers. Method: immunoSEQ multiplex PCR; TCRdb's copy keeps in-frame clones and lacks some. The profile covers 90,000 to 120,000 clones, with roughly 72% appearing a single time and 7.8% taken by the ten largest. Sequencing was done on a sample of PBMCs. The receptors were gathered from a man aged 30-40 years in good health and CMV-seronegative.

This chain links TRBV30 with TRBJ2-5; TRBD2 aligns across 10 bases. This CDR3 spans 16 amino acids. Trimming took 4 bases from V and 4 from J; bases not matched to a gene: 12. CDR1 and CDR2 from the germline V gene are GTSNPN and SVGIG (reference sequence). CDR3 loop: CAWTSSGSRRGETQYF. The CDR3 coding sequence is TGTGCCTGGACCTCTAGCGGGAGTAGGCGGGGAGAGACCCAGTACTTC.

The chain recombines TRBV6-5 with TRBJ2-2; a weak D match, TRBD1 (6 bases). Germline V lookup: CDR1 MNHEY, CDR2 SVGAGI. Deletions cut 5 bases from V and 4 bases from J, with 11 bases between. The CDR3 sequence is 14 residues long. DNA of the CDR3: TGTGCCAGCAGTAATTTAGGGGGCACCGGGGAGCTGTTTTTT. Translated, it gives CASSNLGGTGELFF.

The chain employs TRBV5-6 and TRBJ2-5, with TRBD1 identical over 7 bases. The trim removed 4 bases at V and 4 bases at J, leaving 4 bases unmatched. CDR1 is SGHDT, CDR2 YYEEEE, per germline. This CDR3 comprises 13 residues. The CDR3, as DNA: TGTGCCAGCAGCCGATACAGGGGAGAGACCCAGTACTTC. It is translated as CASSRYRGETQYF.

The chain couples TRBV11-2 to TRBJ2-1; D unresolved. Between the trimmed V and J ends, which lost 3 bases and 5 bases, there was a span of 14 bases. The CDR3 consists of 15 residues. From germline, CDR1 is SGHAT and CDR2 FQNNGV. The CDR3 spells CASSFLVVADNEQFF. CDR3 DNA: TGTGCCAGCAGCTTTCTCGTCGTTGCGGACAATGAGCAGTTCTTC.

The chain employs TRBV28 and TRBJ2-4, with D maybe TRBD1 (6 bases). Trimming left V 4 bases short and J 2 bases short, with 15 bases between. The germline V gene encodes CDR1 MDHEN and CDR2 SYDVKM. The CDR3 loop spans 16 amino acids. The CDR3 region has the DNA TGTGCCAGCAGTTCCACCCGGACAGTTTCCAAAAACATTCAGTACTTC. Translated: CASSSTRTVSKNIQYF. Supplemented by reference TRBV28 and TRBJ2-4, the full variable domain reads DVKVTQSSRYLVKRTGEKVFLECVQDMDHENMFWYRQDPGLGLRLIYFSYDVKMKEKGDIPEGYSVSREKKERFSLILESASTNQTSMYLCASSSTRTVSKNIQYFGAGTRLSVL.

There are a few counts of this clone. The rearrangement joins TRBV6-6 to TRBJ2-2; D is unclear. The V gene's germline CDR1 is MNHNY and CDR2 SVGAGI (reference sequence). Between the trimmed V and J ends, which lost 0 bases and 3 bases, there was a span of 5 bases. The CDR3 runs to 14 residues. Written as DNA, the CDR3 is TGTGCCAGCAGTTACTCGCCGGACACCGGGGAGCTGTTTTTT. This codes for CASSYSPDTGELFF.

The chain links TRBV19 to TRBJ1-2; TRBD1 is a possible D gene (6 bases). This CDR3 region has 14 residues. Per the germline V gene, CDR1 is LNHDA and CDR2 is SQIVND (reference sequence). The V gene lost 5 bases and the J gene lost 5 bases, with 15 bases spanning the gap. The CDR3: CASSPSGEIYGYTF. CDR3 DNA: TGTGCCAGTAGTCCATCAGGGGAGATTTATGGCTACACCTTC.

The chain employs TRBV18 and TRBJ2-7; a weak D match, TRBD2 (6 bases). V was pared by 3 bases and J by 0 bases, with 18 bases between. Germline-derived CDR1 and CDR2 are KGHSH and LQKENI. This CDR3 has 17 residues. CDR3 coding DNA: TGTGCCAGCTCACCCATGGGGGGAGCGCTAACCTCCTACGAGCAGTACTTC. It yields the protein CASSPMGGALTSYEQYF.

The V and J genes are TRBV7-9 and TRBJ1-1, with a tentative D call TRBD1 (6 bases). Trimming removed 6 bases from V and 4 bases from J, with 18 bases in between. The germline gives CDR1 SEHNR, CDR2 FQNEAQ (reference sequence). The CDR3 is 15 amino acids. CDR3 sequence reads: CASRGRGVGFTEAFF. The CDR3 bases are TGTGCCAGCAGGGGGAGGGGGGTAGGGTTCACTGAAGCTTTCTTT.

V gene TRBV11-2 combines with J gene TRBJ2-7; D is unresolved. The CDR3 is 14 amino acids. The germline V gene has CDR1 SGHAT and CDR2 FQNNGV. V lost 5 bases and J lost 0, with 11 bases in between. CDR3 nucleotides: TGTGCCAGCAGCCCCCAGGCTGTCTCCTACGAGCAGTACTTC. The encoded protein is CASSPQAVSYEQYF. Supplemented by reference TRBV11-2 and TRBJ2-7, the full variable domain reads EAGVAQSPRYKIIEKRQSVAFWCNPISGHATLYWYQQILGQGPKLLIQFQNNGVVDDSQLPKDRFSAERLKGVDSTLKIQPAKLEDSAVYLCASSPQAVSYEQYFGPGTRLTVT.

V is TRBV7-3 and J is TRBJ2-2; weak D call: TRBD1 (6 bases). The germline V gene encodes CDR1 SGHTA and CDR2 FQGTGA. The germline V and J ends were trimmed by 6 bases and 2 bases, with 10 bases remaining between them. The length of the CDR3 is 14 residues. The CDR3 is CASSSGVNTGELFF. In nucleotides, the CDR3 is TGTGCCAGCAGTTCAGGGGTTAACACCGGGGAGCTGTTTTTT.

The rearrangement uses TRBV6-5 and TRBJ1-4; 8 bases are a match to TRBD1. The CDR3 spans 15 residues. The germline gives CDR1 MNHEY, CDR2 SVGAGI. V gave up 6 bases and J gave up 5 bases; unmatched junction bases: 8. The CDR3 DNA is TGTGCCAGCAGGAAGGACAGGGCTCTGAATGAAAAACTGTTTTTT. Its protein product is CASRKDRALNEKLFF.

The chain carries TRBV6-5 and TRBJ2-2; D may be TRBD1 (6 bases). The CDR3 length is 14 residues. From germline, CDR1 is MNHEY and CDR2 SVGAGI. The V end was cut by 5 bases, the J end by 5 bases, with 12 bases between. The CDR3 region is CASSELGATGELFF. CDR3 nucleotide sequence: TGTGCCAGCAGTGAACTGGGGGCTACCGGGGAGCTGTTTTTT.

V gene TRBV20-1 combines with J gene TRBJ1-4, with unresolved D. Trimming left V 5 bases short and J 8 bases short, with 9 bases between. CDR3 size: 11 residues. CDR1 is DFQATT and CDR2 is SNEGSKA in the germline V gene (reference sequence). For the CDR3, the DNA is TGCAGTGCTCCAACTCCGGAAAAACTGTTTTTT. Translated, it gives CSAPTPEKLFF.

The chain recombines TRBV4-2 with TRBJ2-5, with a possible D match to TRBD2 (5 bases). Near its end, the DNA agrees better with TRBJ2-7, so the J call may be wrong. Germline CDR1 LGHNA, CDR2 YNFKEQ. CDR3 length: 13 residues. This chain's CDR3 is CASSQDRGYEQYF. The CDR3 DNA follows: TGTGCCAGCAGCCAAGATCGAGGGTACGAGCAGTACTTC.

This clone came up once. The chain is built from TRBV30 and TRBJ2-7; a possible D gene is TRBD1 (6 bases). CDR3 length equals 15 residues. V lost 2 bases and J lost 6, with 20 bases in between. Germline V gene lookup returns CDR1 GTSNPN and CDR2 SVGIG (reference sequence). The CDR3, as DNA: TGTGCCTGGAGTAAAGGAAACAGGGCAATTGGCGAGCAGTACTTC. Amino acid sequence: CAWSKGNRAIGEQYF.

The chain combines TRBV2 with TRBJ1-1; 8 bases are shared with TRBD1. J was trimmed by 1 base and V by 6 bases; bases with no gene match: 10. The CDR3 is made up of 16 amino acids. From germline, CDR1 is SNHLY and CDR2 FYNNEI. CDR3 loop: CASRVQGVGSNTEAFF. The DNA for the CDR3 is TGTGCCAGCAGGGTACAGGGGGTCGGATCGAACACTGAAGCTTTCTTT.

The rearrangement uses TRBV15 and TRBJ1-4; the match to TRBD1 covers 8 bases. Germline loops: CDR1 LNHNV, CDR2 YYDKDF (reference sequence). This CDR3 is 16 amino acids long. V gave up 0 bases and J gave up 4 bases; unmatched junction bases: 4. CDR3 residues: CATSRDQGQGNEKLFF. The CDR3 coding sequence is TGTGCCACCAGCAGAGATCAAGGACAGGGTAATGAAAAACTGTTTTTT.

CDR3 in DNA: TGTAAAGGTGGGAAAGCGGTGGGCTCAGCGAACACCGGGGAGCTGTTTTTT. Its protein is CKGGKAVGSANTGELFF. This sequence joins TRBV25-1 and TRBJ2-2; D is possibly TRBD2 (5 bases). This CDR3 contains 17 residues. Germline CDR1 and CDR2: MGHDK and SYGVNS.

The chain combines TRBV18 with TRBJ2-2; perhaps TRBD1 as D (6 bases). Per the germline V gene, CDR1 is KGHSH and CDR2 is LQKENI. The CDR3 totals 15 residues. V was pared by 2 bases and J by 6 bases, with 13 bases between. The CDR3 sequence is CASSPGGGFSGELFF. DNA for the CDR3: TGTGCCAGCTCACCAGGGGGCGGTTTCTCCGGGGAGCTGTTTTTT.

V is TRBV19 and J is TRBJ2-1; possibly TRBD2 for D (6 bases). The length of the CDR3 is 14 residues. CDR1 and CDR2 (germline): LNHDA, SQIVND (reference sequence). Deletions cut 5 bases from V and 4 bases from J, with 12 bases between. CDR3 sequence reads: CASSVGLLYNEQFF. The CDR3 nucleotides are TGTGCCAGTAGTGTGGGACTGCTATACAATGAGCAGTTCTTC. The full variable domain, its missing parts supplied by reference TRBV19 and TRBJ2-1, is DGGITQSPKYLFRKEGQNVTLSCEQNLNHDAMYWYRQDPGQGLRLIYYSQIVNDFQKGDIAEGYSVSREKKESFPLTVTSAQKNPTAFYLCASSVGLLYNEQFFGPGTRLTVL.

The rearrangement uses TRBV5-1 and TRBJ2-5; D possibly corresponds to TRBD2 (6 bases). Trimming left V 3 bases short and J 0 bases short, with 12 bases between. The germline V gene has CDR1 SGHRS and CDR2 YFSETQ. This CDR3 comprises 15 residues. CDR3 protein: CASSWRDGYQETQYF. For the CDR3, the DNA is TGCGCCAGCAGCTGGCGGGACGGCTACCAAGAGACCCAGTACTTC.

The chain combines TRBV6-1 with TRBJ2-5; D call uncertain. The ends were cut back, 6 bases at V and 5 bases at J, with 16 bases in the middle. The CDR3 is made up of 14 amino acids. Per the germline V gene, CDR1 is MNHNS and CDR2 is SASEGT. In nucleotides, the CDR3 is TGTGCCAGCAGGGTCTCCCTTGGAGCGGAGACCCAGTACTTC. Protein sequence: CASRVSLGAETQYF.

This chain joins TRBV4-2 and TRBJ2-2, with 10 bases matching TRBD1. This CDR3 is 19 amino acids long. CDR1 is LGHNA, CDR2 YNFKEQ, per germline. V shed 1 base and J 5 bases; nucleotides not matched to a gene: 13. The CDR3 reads CASSQVGTGDFGRTGELFF. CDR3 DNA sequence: TGTGCCAGCAGCCAAGTTGGGACAGGGGATTTCGGGAGGACCGGGGAGCTGTTTTTT.

The CDR3 loop is CASSDKDRGKNIQYF. CDR3 bases: TGTGCCAGCAGTGATAAGGACAGGGGGAAAAACATTCAGTACTTC. The V call is TRBV6-1, the J call TRBJ2-4; TRBD1 matches 10 bases. The germline gives CDR1 MNHNS, CDR2 SASEGT. After removal of 3 bases from V and 4 bases from J, the junction contained 3 bases not matched to a gene. This CDR3 has 15 residues.

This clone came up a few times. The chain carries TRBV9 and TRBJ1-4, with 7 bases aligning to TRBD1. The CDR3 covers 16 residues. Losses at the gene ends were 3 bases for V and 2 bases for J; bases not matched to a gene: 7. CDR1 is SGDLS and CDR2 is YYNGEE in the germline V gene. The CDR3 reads CASSAALQGTNEKLFF. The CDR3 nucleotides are TGTGCCAGCAGCGCAGCTTTACAGGGGACTAATGAAAAACTGTTTTTT.

The CDR3 sequence: CASSFTTGNNNYGYTF. The CDR3 region has the DNA TGCGCCAGCAGCTTTACTACAGGGAACAATAACTATGGCTACACCTTC. The J gene is TRBJ1-2, the V gene TRBV5-1; D perhaps matches TRBD1 (6 bases). The germline gives CDR1 SGHRS, CDR2 YFSETQ. The ends were cut back, 2 bases at V and 1 base at J, with 15 bases in the middle. The CDR3 length is 16 residues.

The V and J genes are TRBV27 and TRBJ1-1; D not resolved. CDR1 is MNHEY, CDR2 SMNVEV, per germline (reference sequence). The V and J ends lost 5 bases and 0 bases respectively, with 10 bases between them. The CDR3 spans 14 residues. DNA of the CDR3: TGTGCCAGCAGTCGGGGATCGATGAACACTGAAGCTTTCTTT. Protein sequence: CASSRGSMNTEAFF.

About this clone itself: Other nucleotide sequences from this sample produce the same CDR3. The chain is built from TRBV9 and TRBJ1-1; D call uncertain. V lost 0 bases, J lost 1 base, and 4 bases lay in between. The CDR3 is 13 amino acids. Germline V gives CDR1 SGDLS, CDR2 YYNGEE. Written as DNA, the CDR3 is TGTGCCAGCAGCGTAGCCAGGAACACTGAAGCTTTCTTT. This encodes CASSVARNTEAFF.

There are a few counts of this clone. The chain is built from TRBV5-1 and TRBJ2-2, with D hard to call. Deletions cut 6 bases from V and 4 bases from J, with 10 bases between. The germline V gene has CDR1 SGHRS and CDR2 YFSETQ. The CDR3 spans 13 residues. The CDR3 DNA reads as TGCGCCAGCAACTCAGGAAGCACCGGGGAGCTGTTTTTT. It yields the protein CASNSGSTGELFF.